This TCR beta chain is drawn from a study of T cells in Graves' hyperthyroidism and ophthalmopathy. Points on this clonotype: Its matching antigen is unknown.

Investigators excluded patients with uncontrolled infection, other autoimmune disease, pregnancy or lactation. Orbital computed tomography and thyroid ultrasound, together with serum TRAb and thyroxine and clinical symptoms, were used for diagnoses. Germline V lookup: CDR1 MDHEN, CDR2 SYDVKM. This CDR3 is built from 15 residues. V shed 2 bases, J shed 3 bases, and the junction held 5 bases outside the gene matches. There were TCR beta CDR3 regions amplified from RNA transcripts. The study used the HTBI primer set for a first-round RT-PCR of the TCR CDR3. MiXCR, applied by TCRdb to the multiplex PCR reads, yields one record per CDR3 protein. The sample contains fewer than 700,000 distinct CDR3 sequences, 15% to 20% of which appear only once. Study-wide results and limits: Ophthalmopathy was told apart from stable hyperthyroidism by a 13 V-J model. The model foresaw ophthalmopathy a median 6.5 months prior to onset.

This chain connects TRBV28 to TRBJ1-2; 8 positions agree with TRBD1. The clonotype comes from a woman aged 25 to 39 with Graves' hyperthyroidism. The specimen sequenced was blood. DNA for the CDR3: TGTGCCAGCAGTTTAGGGATCAGGGGGCACTATGGCTACACCTTC. It is translated as CASSLGIRGHYGYTF.